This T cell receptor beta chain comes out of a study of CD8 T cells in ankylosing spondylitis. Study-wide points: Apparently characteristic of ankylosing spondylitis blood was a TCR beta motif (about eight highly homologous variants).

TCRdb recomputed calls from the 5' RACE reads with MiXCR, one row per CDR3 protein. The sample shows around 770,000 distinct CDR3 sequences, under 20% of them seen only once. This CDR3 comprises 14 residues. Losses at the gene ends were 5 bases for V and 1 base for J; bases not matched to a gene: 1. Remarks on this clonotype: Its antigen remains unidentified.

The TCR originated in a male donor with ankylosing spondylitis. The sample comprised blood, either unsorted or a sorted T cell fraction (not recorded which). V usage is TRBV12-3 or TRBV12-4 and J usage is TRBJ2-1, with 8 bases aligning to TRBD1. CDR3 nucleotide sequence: TGTGCCAGCAGTGGGGACAGGTCCTACAATGAGCAGTTCTTC. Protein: CASSGDRSYNEQFF.